The sequence of this T cell receptor beta chain was determined in a study of T cells in Graves' hyperthyroidism and ophthalmopathy. Study observations and caveats: It was a median about 6.5 months before onset that the model predicted ophthalmopathy.

The TCR beta CDR3 regions underwent amplification using RNA transcripts as the source. During a first-round RT-PCR of the TCR CDR3, the HTBI primer set was used. TCRdb called the multiplex PCR reads again in MiXCR, with one record for every CDR3 protein. The sample has 340,000 or so distinct CDR3 sequences, 21% seen once. J was trimmed by 4 bases and V by 2 bases; bases with no gene match: 4. The CDR3 spans 15 residues. In germline, CDR1 is ENHRY, CDR2 SYGVKD. The table lists this clonotype with many counts. Its target is unknown. The chain recombines TRBV10-3 with TRBJ1-2; TRBD1 agrees at 10 bases. The sequencing sample was made of blood. The receptor's source is a woman between 50 and 59 years old with Graves' hyperthyroidism. The CDR3, as DNA: TGTGCCATCAGTGAGCCCAGGACAGGGGGCTATGGCTACACCTTC. Amino acids: CAISEPRTGGYGYTF.